These 26 T cell receptor beta chains originate from one sample sequenced in a study of T cell responses to AZD1222 COVID-19 vaccine. The method was immunoSEQ multiplex PCR; TCRdb's version includes in-frame clones alone and lacks a portion of them. The sample lists 200,000 to 250,000 clones; about 94% were seen once. Source: peripheral blood, taken 28 days after the second dose of the MenACWY control vaccine. The source of these receptors is an adult who received the MenACWY meningococcal vaccine as a control.

This chain uses TRBV6-5 with TRBJ2-2, with TRBD2 as a possible D gene (5 bases). The CDR3 has 15 amino acids. V lost 8 bases and J lost 7, with 20 bases in between. In germline, CDR1 is MNHEY, CDR2 SVGAGI. This CDR3 is CASPALSPRDGELFF. Here the CDR3 DNA reads TGTGCCAGCCCTGCTCTGTCCCCCCGGGACGGGGAGCTGTTTTTT.

The chain carries TRBV27 and TRBJ2-7; possible D gene TRBD1, 7 bases. With 4 bases removed from V and 7 bases from J, the gap between germline ends came to 14 bases. CDR3 length: 13 residues. The germline V gene encodes CDR1 MNHEY and CDR2 SMNVEV (reference sequence). In DNA form, the CDR3 reads TGTGCCAGCAGTTCGGGGGCAGGGGGAGAGCAGTACTTC. This sequence encodes CASSSGAGGEQYF.

V and J are TRBV5-1 and TRBJ1-2, with TRBD1 as a possible D gene (5 bases). Germline V gives CDR1 SGHRS, CDR2 YFSETQ. V lost 0 bases and J lost 6, with 21 bases in between. CDR3 length equals 17 residues. CDR3 bases: TGCGCCAGCAGCTTGGCTTGGGGAGCTCAGGGTGAGGATGGCTACACCTTC. This sequence encodes CASSLAWGAQGEDGYTF. The whole variable domain, remainder taken from reference TRBV5-1 and TRBJ1-2, is KAGVTQTPRYLIKTRGQQVTLSCSPISGHRSVSWYQQTPGQGLQFLFEYFSETQRNKGNFPGRFSGRQFSNSRSEMNVSTLELGDSALYLCASSLAWGAQGEDGYTFGSGTRLTVV.

The gene calls are TRBV7-3 and TRBJ1-2; tentatively, D is TRBD1 (6 bases). Trimming shortened V by 1 base and J by 6 bases, and 15 bases separated the two germline ends. Germline V gene data show CDR1 as SGHTA and CDR2 as FQGTGA. The CDR3 totals 15 residues. The CDR3 sequence is CASSLRDKSGDGYTF. Written as DNA, the CDR3 is TGTGCCAGCAGCTTAAGGGACAAAAGTGGGGATGGCTACACCTTC.

The chain uses TRBV5-1 and TRBJ2-3, with D maybe TRBD2 (5 bases). The CDR3 extends over 13 amino acids. Per the germline V gene, CDR1 is SGHRS and CDR2 is YFSETQ. V lost 7 bases and J 3 bases, leaving 12 bases between the germline ends. In DNA form, the CDR3 reads TGCGCCAGCTCTTCTACGGGGACAGATACGCAGTATTTT. It codes for CASSSTGTDTQYF.

This clone occurred once. The chain couples TRBV7-9 to TRBJ2-5; 9 nucleotides agree with TRBD1. With 4 bases clipped from V and 4 bases from J, the junction kept 4 bases outside the gene matches. Germline values: CDR1 SEHNR, CDR2 FQNEAQ (reference sequence). The CDR3 is 14 residues long. CDR3 in amino acids: CASSWGQGGETQYF. CDR3 nucleotides: TGTGCCAGCAGCTGGGGACAGGGAGGAGAGACCCAGTACTTC. Supplemented by reference TRBV7-9 and TRBJ2-5, the full variable domain reads DTGVSQNPRHKITKRGQNVTFRCDPISEHNRLYWYRQTLGQGPEFLTYFQNEAQLEKSRLLSDRFSAERPKGSFSTLEIQRTEQGDSAMYLCASSWGQGGETQYFGPGTRLLVL.

This clone was seen a single time. The chain employs TRBV7-9 and TRBJ1-1; D may be TRBD1 (6 bases). The CDR3 is 12 amino acids. Between the trimmed V and J ends, which lost 5 bases and 7 bases, there was a span of 11 bases. The germline gives CDR1 SEHNR, CDR2 FQNEAQ (reference sequence). The CDR3 DNA sequence: TGTGCCAGCAGCAGCGGACAGCTTGAAGCTTTCTTT. It codes for CASSSGQLEAFF. Full variable domain (remainder filled in from reference TRBV7-9 and TRBJ1-1): DTGVSQNPRHKITKRGQNVTFRCDPISEHNRLYWYRQTLGQGPEFLTYFQNEAQLEKSRLLSDRFSAERPKGSFSTLEIQRTEQGDSAMYLCASSSGQLEAFFGQGTRLTVV.

V and J are TRBV7-2 and TRBJ2-7; D call uncertain. CDR3 size: 15 residues. The germline V gene encodes CDR1 SGHTA and CDR2 FQGNSA. V lost 2 bases and J lost 5, with 16 bases in between. CDR3: CASSLNPLSGDEQYF. CDR3 nucleotides: TGTGCCAGCAGCTTAAATCCACTCTCGGGCGACGAGCAGTACTTC. Using reference TRBV7-2 and TRBJ2-7 for the parts outside the CDR3, the full variable domain is GAGVSQSPSNKVTEKGKDVELRCDPISGHTALYWYRQSLGQGLEFLIYFQGNSAPDKSGLPSDRFSAERTGGSVSTLTIQRTQQEDSAVYLCASSLNPLSGDEQYFGPGTRLTVT.

The rearrangement joins TRBV6-5 to TRBJ1-1, with D unresolved. The length of the CDR3 is 15 residues. Germline CDR1 reads MNHEY; CDR2 reads SVGAGI. With 0 bases removed from V and 2 bases from J, the gap between germline ends came to 10 bases. The CDR3 is CASSYSGRVNTEAFF. Here the CDR3 DNA reads TGTGCCAGCAGTTACTCTGGCAGAGTTAACACTGAAGCTTTCTTT.

This chain connects TRBV5-1 to TRBJ1-1, with TRBD1 as a possible D gene (6 bases). V was cut by 2 bases and J by 0 bases, with 8 bases left in between. The CDR3 consists of 14 residues. Germline CDR1 and CDR2: SGHRS and YFSETQ. The CDR3 DNA is TGCGCCAGCAGCTTCGGGACAATGAACACTGAAGCTTTCTTT. It specifies CASSFGTMNTEAFF.

The chain is built from TRBV7-9 and TRBJ1-1, with no clear D. With 5 bases removed from V and 7 bases from J, the gap between germline ends came to 14 bases. The V gene's germline CDR1 is SEHNR and CDR2 FQNEAQ (reference sequence). The CDR3 spans 13 residues. The chain's CDR3 is CASSLTAGREAFF. In DNA, the CDR3 is TGTGCCAGCAGCCTAACCGCCGGCCGTGAAGCTTTCTTT. The whole variable domain, remainder taken from reference TRBV7-9 and TRBJ1-1, is DTGVSQNPRHKITKRGQNVTFRCDPISEHNRLYWYRQTLGQGPEFLTYFQNEAQLEKSRLLSDRFSAERPKGSFSTLEIQRTEQGDSAMYLCASSLTAGREAFFGQGTRLTVV.

The rearrangement links TRBV14 to TRBJ2-1, with D tentatively TRBD1 (6 bases). The V end was cut by 1 base, the J end by 9 bases, with 13 bases between. The CDR3 length is 14 residues. Germline V CDR1 and CDR2: SGHDN, FVKESK. The CDR3 nucleotides are TGTGCCAGCAGCCAAGTGCTAGGGGGTGTTGAGCAGTTCTTC. This translates into CASSQVLGGVEQFF.

This chain uses TRBV3-1 (or the pseudogene TRBV3-2) with TRBJ2-7; D unresolved. CDR3 length: 15 amino acids. V was trimmed by 4 bases and J by 3 bases, leaving 16 bases between them. Germline V gene data show CDR1 as LGHDT and CDR2 as YNNKEL (reference sequence). CDR3 sequence (DNA): TGTGCCAGCAGCCGCTCGCGAGGCCAATACTACGAGCAGTACTTC. Translation: CASSRSRGQYYEQYF.

This rearrangement joins TRBV7-2 to TRBJ1-2; D ambiguous. This CDR3 region has 12 residues. The germline V gene has CDR1 SGHTA and CDR2 FQGNSA. V gave up 5 bases and J gave up 7 bases, with 11 bases separating them. Here the CDR3 DNA reads TGTGCCAGCAGCCCCGGTGGCCGTGGCTACACCTTC. Encoded protein: CASSPGGRGYTF.

The rearrangement links TRBV7-9 to TRBJ1-2; TRBD1 matches 9 bases. This CDR3 contains 13 residues. J gave up 5 bases and V 3 bases, and 1 base lay outside the gene matches. From germline, CDR1 is SEHNR and CDR2 FQNEAQ (reference sequence). The CDR3 here is CASSLTGGYGYTF. As DNA, the CDR3 is TGTGCCAGCAGCTTGACAGGGGGATATGGCTACACCTTC. Full variable domain (missing parts from reference TRBV7-9 and TRBJ1-2): DTGVSQNPRHKITKRGQNVTFRCDPISEHNRLYWYRQTLGQGPEFLTYFQNEAQLEKSRLLSDRFSAERPKGSFSTLEIQRTEQGDSAMYLCASSLTGGYGYTFGSGTRLTVV.

V and J are TRBV20-1 and TRBJ1-2; no clear D gene. The germline gives CDR1 DFQATT, CDR2 SNEGSKA (reference sequence). The CDR3 consists of 14 residues. V lost 3 bases, J lost 4 bases, and 15 bases lay in between. CDR3 sequence (DNA): TGCAGTGCTAGTGACGGATTATTTCTCTATGGCTACACCTTC. This encodes CSASDGLFLYGYTF.

This CDR3 is CASSLPRSGGSYNEQFF. The CDR3 nucleotides read TGTGCCAGCAGCTTACCTCGTAGCGGGGGGTCCTACAATGAGCAGTTCTTC. The V gene is TRBV7-9, the J gene TRBJ2-1; TRBD2 agrees at 10 bases. From germline, CDR1 is SEHNR and CDR2 FQNEAQ (reference sequence). The CDR3 length is 17 residues. J was trimmed by 1 base and V by 2 bases; bases with no gene match: 5. Looking up the rest from reference TRBV7-9 and TRBJ2-1 gives the full variable domain: DTGVSQNPRHKITKRGQNVTFRCDPISEHNRLYWYRQTLGQGPEFLTYFQNEAQLEKSRLLSDRFSAERPKGSFSTLEIQRTEQGDSAMYLCASSLPRSGGSYNEQFFGPGTRLTVL.

The chain couples TRBV28 to TRBJ2-5, with a tentative D call TRBD1 (8 bases). Germline V gene sequence: CDR1 MDHEN, CDR2 SYDVKM. The CDR3 is 14 amino acids. V gave up 4 bases and J gave up 3 bases, with 12 bases separating them. The CDR3 DNA is TGTGCCAGCAGTTACACAGGGGGGGAAGAGACCCAGTACTTC. The encoded protein is CASSYTGGEETQYF.

The rearrangement uses TRBV28 and TRBJ1-2; 7 nucleotides agree with TRBD1. Trimming at V came to 7 bases and at J to 4 bases, leaving 6 bases not matched to a gene. From germline, CDR1 is MDHEN and CDR2 SYDVKM. CDR3 size: 13 residues. CDR3 sequence (DNA): TGTGCCAGCAAAAAGGGACAGAGCTATGGCTACACCTTC. It specifies CASKKGQSYGYTF.

The chain recombines TRBV27 with TRBJ1-2; no reliable D call. This CDR3 has 14 amino acids. The germline gives CDR1 MNHEY, CDR2 SMNVEV (reference sequence). Trimming removed 2 bases at V and 3 bases at J, with 10 bases between. This CDR3 is CASSLRGWDYGYTF. CDR3 nucleotides: TGTGCCAGCAGTTTACGCGGATGGGACTATGGCTACACCTTC.

This sequence joins TRBV6-5 and TRBJ2-1; TRBD1 matches at 11 bases. From germline, CDR1 is MNHEY and CDR2 SVGAGI. This CDR3 is built from 15 residues. J lost 6 bases, V lost 5 bases, and 6 bases had no gene match. The DNA of the CDR3 is TGTGCCAGCAGTCGCCGGGACAGGGGGTTCAATGAGCAGTTCTTC. It codes for CASSRRDRGFNEQFF.

V usage is TRBV6-1 and J usage is TRBJ2-7, with D unclear. CDR1 is MNHNS and CDR2 is SASEGT in the germline V gene. CDR3 length: 13 residues. V shed 1 base and J shed 3 bases, with 7 bases lying between them. The CDR3 spells CASSEVKVYEQYF. In DNA form, the CDR3 reads TGTGCCAGCAGTGAAGTTAAGGTCTACGAGCAGTACTTC.

This chain links TRBV11-1 with TRBJ2-7; 7 bases line up with TRBD2. This CDR3 contains 15 residues. CDR1 and CDR2 (germline): SGHAT, FQDESV (reference sequence). J lost 3 bases, V lost 6 bases, and 11 bases had no gene match. CDR3 nucleotides: TGTGCCAGCAGGTTACAGGAGAGGGACTACTACGAGCAGTACTTC. Its protein product is CASRLQERDYYEQYF.

The table lists this clone with many counts. This chain joins TRBV3-1 (or the pseudogene TRBV3-2) and TRBJ1-5; D unclear. Germline V lookup: CDR1 LGHDT, CDR2 YNNKEL (reference sequence). V lost 0 bases and J 5 bases, leaving 8 bases between the germline ends. The CDR3 is made up of 14 amino acids. The CDR3 nucleotides are TGTGCCAGCAGCCAAGATCTTGGCTATCAGCCCCAGCATTTT. This codes for CASSQDLGYQPQHF.

The chain carries TRBV27 and TRBJ2-3, with D uncertain. CDR3 size: 13 residues. Trimming pared 0 bases from V and 4 bases from J, leaving 5 bases between. From germline, CDR1 is MNHEY and CDR2 SMNVEV (reference sequence). The chain's CDR3 is CASSLSASDTQYF. CDR3 sequence (DNA): TGTGCCAGCAGTTTATCAGCATCAGATACGCAGTATTTT.

CDR3 in DNA: TGTGCCAGTAGTATGGTGGGGACACCCGACTACAATGAGCAGTTCTTC. The encoded protein is CASSMVGTPDYNEQFF. The J gene is TRBJ2-1, the V gene TRBV19; possibly TRBD1 for D (6 bases). Per germline, CDR1 LNHDA and CDR2 SQIVND (reference sequence). V lost 3 bases to trimming and J lost 3 bases, with 15 bases between them. The CDR3 is 16 amino acids.